This entry concerns a single T cell receptor (beta chain). Its target is unknown. The donors had carbamazepine-induced Stevens-Johnson syndrome or toxic epidermal necrolysis. Libraries were made by iRepertoire multiplex PCR with TCR subtype-specific primers for bulk and single-cell sequencing. Roughly 95-500 ng of RNA per sample was bulk library input. From its re-call of the multiplex PCR reads, TCRdb lists each CDR3 protein once, without DNA. This table holds roughly 7,100 distinct CDR3 sequences. These data are taken from a study of T cells in severe cutaneous drug reactions. Study at large: A European registry, Taiwan and Thailand supplied patients during about 2010 to 2018. Only probable or definite SJS/TEN or DRESS cases by RegiSCAR were enrolled.

The CDR3 has 13 residues. Germline V lookup: CDR1 MNHEY, CDR2 SMNVEV (reference sequence). Points from the study as a whole: One public TCRbeta CDR3 appeared in all seven blister samples, averaging about 15%.

Sequenced material: cells from a skin blister. This TCR came from a human donor with toxic epidermal necrolysis, a severe cutaneous drug reaction. The chain has TRBV27 and TRBJ1-2; TCRdb's D gene call, TRBD1, goes unchecked for lack of DNA. The CDR3 protein is CASSRDRAKGYTF.